This is a list of T cell receptor beta chains from one sample in a study of blood T cells in healthy people across ages. TCRdb recomputed calls from the 5' RACE reads with MiXCR, one row per CDR3 protein. The sample shows roughly 1,700,000 distinct CDR3 sequences, about 30% of them seen only once. Sequencing was performed on blood. The receptors were gathered from a woman aged 25 to 39 in good health. The CDR3 runs from the conserved cysteine through the conserved F or W. The D gene is left open where the match is weak. For some rows the clone size is stated as once, few or many, or as a class when expanded; others skip it.

>TRBJ2-7|TRBD2|TRBV5-1|few|14
TGCGCCAGCAGCGGAACGGGAGGGCCTGGCGAGCAGTACTTC
CASSGTGGPGEQYF
>TRBJ2-5|TRBD2|TRBV6-1|.|17
TGTGCCAGCAGGCCCGCCATCAGCGGGGGGATTGACAATGAGCAGTACTTC
CASRPAISGGIDNEQYF
>TRBJ2-1|.|TRBV27|once|18
TGTGCCAGCAGTTTAACTGGGGGAAAGGGGACGGTGTACAATGAGCAGTTCTTC
CASSLTGGKGTVYNEQFF
>TRBJ2-5|TRBD2|TRBV6-6|many|15
TGTGCCAGCAGGATAGCGGGAGGGGAACAAGAGACCCAGTACTTC
CASRIAGGEQETQYF
>TRBJ2-1|TRBD1|TRBV7-2|.|15
TGTGTCAGCGGCAACAGGGGGTCGGTCAAAAACATTCAGTTCTTC
CVSGNRGSVKNIQFF
>TRBJ2-6|.|TRBV5-1|many|14
TGCGCCAGTAATAAGGGGTCTGGGGCCAACGTCCTGACTTTC
CASNKGSGANVLTF
>TRBJ2-7|.|TRBV18|.|13
TGTGCCTCCCGAAGTTCAGGGCCGGAAGAGCAGTACTTC
CASRSSGPEEQYF
>TRBJ2-5|TRBD1|TRBV12-3/TRBV12-4|few|14
TGTGCCAGCAGTGCTCAACAGGGGCAGCAGACCCAGTACTTC
CASSAQQGQQTQYF
>TRBJ2-1|.|TRBV29-1|.|13
TGCAGCGTGGTCGGAGCGGCCTACAATGAGCAGTTCTTC
CSVVGAAYNEQFF
>TRBJ1-2|TRBD1|TRBV28|few|15
TGTGCCAGCAGTACCCGGGACAGGGATGGCTATGGCTACACCTTC
CASSTRDRDGYGYTF
>TRBJ1-4|.|TRBV2|few|17
TGTGCCAGCAGTGCTGGGATTCTGGCGGGGGCTAATGAAAAACTGTTTTTT
CASSAGILAGANEKLFF
>TRBJ2-1|TRBD1|TRBV7-9|.|15
TGTGCCAGCAGCAAGACAGGGGCGGGCTACAATGAGCGGTTCTTC
CASSKTGAGYNERFF
>TRBJ2-5|TRBD2|TRBV28|few|16
TGTGCCAGCCGCAACGGACTAGCGGGGGGACAAGAGACCCAGTACTTC
CASRNGLAGGQETQYF
>TRBJ2-7|.|TRBV7-2|many|13
TGTGCCAGCAGCATCGGGCCCACGGGGGAGCAGTACTTC
CASSIGPTGEQYF
>TRBJ2-5|.|TRBV6-5|many|15
TGTGCCAGCAGTTACGAGGGGGACCCCGAGGGAACCCAGTACTTC
CASSYEGDPEGTQYF
>TRBJ2-4|.|TRBV5-1|many|13
TGCGCCAGCTTCTGGGGGGCAGGTGACATTCAGTACTTC
CASFWGAGDIQYF
>TRBJ2-5|.|TRBV6-1|many|13
TGTGCCAGCAGGGAACAGGGTTTGGAGACCCAGTACTTC
CASREQGLETQYF
>TRBJ1-4|TRBD1|TRBV12-3/TRBV12-4|few|14
TGTGCCAGCAGTCCCGACAGGGATCGAGAAAAACTGTTTTTT
CASSPDRDREKLFF
>TRBJ2-1|TRBD1|TRBV7-2|few|16
TGTGCCAGCAGCTTAGCGCTGCCGGGACAGGGGGATGAGCAGTTCTTC
CASSLALPGQGDEQFF
>TRBJ2-1|TRBD2|TRBV5-1|many|18
TGCGCCAGCACCCGTGGGCTAGCGGGGGGGCAATCCTACAATGAGCAGTTCTTC
CASTRGLAGGQSYNEQFF
>TRBJ2-3|TRBD2|TRBV2|.|17
TGTGCCAGCAGTGGGGATCGAGCGGGAGGGCCCAGAGATACGCAGTATTTT
CASSGDRAGGPRDTQYF
>TRBJ2-3|.|TRBV7-3|few|14
TGTGCCAGCAGCTTAGATTCGGGTGTCGATACGCAGTATTTT
CASSLDSGVDTQYF
>TRBJ2-1|TRBD2|TRBV7-9|few|17
TGTGCCAGCAGCTCCGCCGGTGGGCGGGGGGTATATAGTGAGCAGTTCTTC
CASSSAGGRGVYSEQFF
>TRBJ1-3|TRBD1|TRBV18|.|15
TGTGCCAGCTCACCCCAGGGGGTAACTGGAAACACCATATATTTT
CASSPQGVTGNTIYF
>TRBJ1-1|TRBD1|TRBV2|.|14
TGTGCCAGCATTGTACAGGGGCCTTACAGGGAAGCTTTCTTT
CASIVQGPYREAFF
>TRBJ2-5|.|TRBV7-9|few|16
TGTGCCAGCGGCGGCACTACAGGCCCGGTAGAAGAGACCCAGTACTTC
CASGGTTGPVEETQYF
>TRBJ1-1|.|TRBV20-1|few|13
TGCAGTGCGATACCGGGCCCCAACACTGAAGCTTTCTTT
CSAIPGPNTEAFF